The clone carrying this T cell receptor (beta chain) has ten or more counts. Its antigen is not identified. The sample originates from a study of CD8 T cells in ankylosing spondylitis. Study observations and caveats: Reported data indicate significant enrichment of disease-linked clones within matched ankylosing spondylitis synovial fluid. In ankylosing spondylitis blood, a motif of roughly eight highly homologous TCR beta variants appeared characteristic.

Construction of TCR beta libraries was performed using quantitative 5'-RACE with molecular barcodes. A single record per CDR3 protein comes from TCRdb applying MiXCR to the 5' RACE reads. This table has hundreds of thousands of distinct CDR3 sequences, under 30% appearing once. Input material: blood, either unsorted or a sorted T cell fraction (not recorded which). The clonotype comes from a male donor with ankylosing spondylitis or in good health (not recorded which).

The CDR3 reads CASSPQVAGDREQYF. CDR3 nucleotides: TGTGCCAGCAGCCCCCAGGTGGCGGGAGACCGCGAGCAGTACTTC. The chain carries TRBV9 and TRBJ2-7; 7 bases agree with TRBD2. The CDR3 extends over 15 amino acids. Germline lookup yields CDR1 SGDLS and CDR2 YYNGEE. V lost 4 bases to trimming and J lost 6 bases; unmatched junction nucleotides: 13.